This TCR beta chain was retrieved from a study of identical twins. Using its own MiXCR run on the 5' RACE reads, TCRdb lists one record per CDR3 protein. Here the sample spans 650,000 to 750,000 distinct CDR3 sequences, approximately 21% being singletons. This sample also appeared in a second study, on T cells expressing NK-cell markers.

Sequenced input: PBMCs. The TCR originated in a woman under 30 in good health.

CDR3 loop: CATSEGSGGYNEQFF. The CDR3 DNA reads as TGTGCCACCAGTGAGGGTAGCGGGGGTTACAATGAGCAGTTCTTC. V and J are TRBV24-1 and TRBJ2-1; 9 nucleotides agree with TRBD2. Germline CDR1 reads KGHDR; CDR2 reads SFDVKD. The CDR3 runs to 15 residues. The V gene end was trimmed by 4 bases and the J gene end by 4 bases; junction bases not matched to a gene: 4.